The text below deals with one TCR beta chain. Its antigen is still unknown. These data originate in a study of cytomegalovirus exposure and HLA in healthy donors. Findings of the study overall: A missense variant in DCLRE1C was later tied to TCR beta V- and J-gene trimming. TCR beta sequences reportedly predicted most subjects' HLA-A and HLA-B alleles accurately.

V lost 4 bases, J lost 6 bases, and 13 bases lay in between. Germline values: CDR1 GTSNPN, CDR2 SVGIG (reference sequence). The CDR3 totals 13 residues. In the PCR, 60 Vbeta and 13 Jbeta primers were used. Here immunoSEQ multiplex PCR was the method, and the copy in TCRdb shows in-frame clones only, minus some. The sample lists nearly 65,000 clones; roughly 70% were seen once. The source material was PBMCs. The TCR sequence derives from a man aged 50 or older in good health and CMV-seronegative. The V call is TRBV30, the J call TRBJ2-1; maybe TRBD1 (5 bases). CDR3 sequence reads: CAWNQGSTNEQFF. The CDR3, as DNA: TGTGCCTGGAATCAGGGCAGTACCAATGAGCAGTTCTTC.